The clone carrying this T cell receptor beta chain was counted between two and nine times. Its antigen is not identified. The sample contains more than one DNA sequence encoding this CDR3. The sample belongs to a study of beta chain features in type 1 diabetes. Overall study results and limits: Among patients with Type 1 diabetes, TCRB CDR3s were moderately but significantly shorter in every one of the four CD4+ subsets. For type 1 diabetes patients, VDJ junctions showed fewer insertions and more deletions.

V lost 2 bases to trimming and J lost 2 bases; unmatched junction nucleotides: 2. The V gene's germline CDR1 is SGDLS and CDR2 YYNGEE. The CDR3 runs 15 residues. Stem cell-like memory, regulatory, central memory and naive CD4+ cells were sorted via CD45RO/CCR7/CD25/CD127/CD95/CD27. The entirety of the isolated RNA underwent reverse transcription, so expressed TCRB transcripts were sequenced. Produced via immunoSEQ multiplex PCR; TCRdb's table is partial and in-frame only. Altogether approximately 140,000 clones are present, roughly 10% being singletons, with the ten largest covering around 0.79%. The source is a man under 40 with type 1 diabetes. The chain joins TRBV9 to TRBJ2-1; TRBD2 agrees at 9 bases. The sample was central memory CD4+ T cells from blood. This CDR3 is CASSVSGGPYNEQFF. The CDR3 coding sequence is TGTGCCAGCAGCGTTAGCGGGGGACCCTACAATGAGCAGTTCTTC.